The 17 T cell receptor beta chains given below trace back to one sample, sequenced in a study of T cell repertoires in cytomegalovirus infection. MiXCR, applied by TCRdb to the reads, yields one record per CDR3 protein. Here the sample spans hundreds of thousands of distinct CDR3 sequences, approximately 33% being singletons. Sequenced material: PBMCs. Receptors originate from a human donor in good health (CMV status not recorded). Some clones in this sample may be carry-over from other donors' samples.

The chain couples TRBV28 to TRBJ2-7; maybe TRBD1 (5 bases). The CDR3 loop spans 13 amino acids. The germline gives CDR1 MDHEN, CDR2 SYDVKM. V lost 2 bases and J 3 bases, leaving 8 bases between the germline ends. The CDR3 DNA reads as TGTGCCAGCAGTTTACTACAGGTCTACGAGCAGTACTTC. This codes for CASSLLQVYEQYF.

This chain uses TRBV20-1 with TRBJ1-6, with 9 bases lining up with TRBD1. Germline V CDR1 and CDR2: DFQATT, SNEGSKA (reference sequence). V lost 3 bases and J lost 6; bases outside the gene matches: 6. The CDR3 is 15 amino acids. CDR3 nucleotides: TGCAGTGCTAGTAGGACAGGGGTTGGTAATTCACCCCTCCACTTT. Amino acids: CSASRTGVGNSPLHF.

This sequence joins TRBV20-1 and TRBJ2-3; D possibly matches TRBD1 or TRBD2 (5 bases each). Trimming removed 6 bases at V and 2 bases at J, with 18 bases between. Looked up from germline, CDR1 is DFQATT and CDR2 is SNEGSKA (reference sequence). CDR3 length: 15 amino acids. The CDR3 region is CSAVRDGRSTDTQYF. The CDR3 nucleotides are TGCAGTGCGGTTAGGGACGGCCGATCCACAGATACGCAGTATTTT.

This clonotype was recorded at least ten times. V usage is TRBV7-8 and J usage is TRBJ1-4; no reliable D call. V was cut by 1 base and J by 1 base, with 13 bases left in between. The CDR3 is made up of 17 amino acids. Germline assignment: CDR1 SGHVS and CDR2 FQNEAQ. CDR3 in amino acids: CASSLGFRDRTNEKLFF. The CDR3 nucleotides are TGTGCCAGCAGCTTAGGTTTTCGAGACCGAACTAATGAAAAACTGTTTTTT.

This clonotype was observed a few times. This rearrangement joins TRBV20-1 to TRBJ1-5; a weak D match, TRBD1 (6 bases). The germline gives CDR1 DFQATT, CDR2 SNEGSKA (reference sequence). The V gene lost 3 bases and the J gene lost 6 bases, with 21 bases spanning the gap. This CDR3 has 16 residues. The CDR3 DNA reads TGCAGTGCTAGGAGGGGGGGGGACTCCGGCGGTCAGCCCCAGCATTTT. It codes for CSARRGGDSGGQPQHF.

The table lists this clonotype with a few counts. The chain couples TRBV7-2 to TRBJ2-1, with TRBD2 matching over 11 bases. After removal of 1 base from V and 7 bases from J, the junction contained 6 bases not matched to a gene. The length of the CDR3 is 16 residues. Germline-derived CDR1 and CDR2 are SGHTA and FQGNSA. CDR3: CASSLGPTSGGNEQFF. The CDR3 nucleotides read TGTGCCAGCAGCTTAGGTCCAACTAGCGGGGGTAATGAGCAGTTCTTC.

The chain employs TRBV11-2 and TRBJ2-7; TRBD2 matches at 8 bases. CDR3 size: 16 residues. The germline V gene has CDR1 SGHAT and CDR2 FQNNGV. The V segment lost 3 bases and the J segment 0 bases; nucleotides outside the gene matches: 7. The chain's CDR3 is CASSLGRGAYSYEQYF. Written as DNA, the CDR3 is TGTGCCAGCAGCTTGGGGCGGGGGGCCTACTCCTACGAGCAGTACTTC.

In regard to this clonotype: One base away lies a much larger clone, so this may be a sequencing read error. Here the CDR3 omits its conserved ending phenylalanine or tryptophan, so a read error is the likely source. The rearrangement joins TRBV7-2 to TRBJ1-1; D possibly corresponds to TRBD1 (5 bases). Germline V gene sequence: CDR1 SGHTA, CDR2 FQGNSA. V gave up 1 base and J gave up 2 bases, with 11 bases separating them. This CDR3 region has 15 residues. CDR3 nucleotide sequence: TGTGCCAGCAGCTTAGTGGCAGGGCAAAACACTGAAGCTTTCTTG. This translates into CASSLVAGQNTEAFL.

This clonotype was seen at least ten times. The chain is built from TRBV7-8 and TRBJ2-3; maybe TRBD2 (6 bases). The germline gives CDR1 SGHVS, CDR2 FQNEAQ. The CDR3 is made up of 16 amino acids. Trimming took 1 base from V and 3 from J, leaving 14 bases between them. The CDR3 sequence: CASSLDGGVRTDTQYF. The CDR3 nucleotides are TGTGCCAGCAGCTTAGATGGCGGGGTGAGGACAGATACGCAGTATTTT.

The chain is built from TRBV20-1 and TRBJ2-4; D might be TRBD2 (6 bases). The CDR3 runs 13 residues. CDR1 is DFQATT, CDR2 SNEGSKA, per germline (reference sequence). Trimming stripped 6 bases from V and 8 bases from J, with 17 bases between. CDR3 in amino acids: CSASGRGWDIQYF. CDR3 DNA sequence: TGCAGTGCCAGCGGGCGGGGATGGGACATTCAGTACTTC.

This clonotype was seen a handful of times. V usage is TRBV15 and J usage is TRBJ1-3, with TRBD1 as a possible D gene (5 bases). The germline V gene encodes CDR1 LNHNV and CDR2 YYDKDF (reference sequence). The germline V and J ends were trimmed by 2 bases and 5 bases, with 10 bases remaining between them. This CDR3 comprises 14 residues. DNA for the CDR3: TGTGCCACCAGCAGACAGGGAGCTCGAAACACCATATATTTT. Residues: CATSRQGARNTIYF.

CDR3 bases: TGTGCCAGCCGGACAGGGGAAGGCACCGGGGAGCTGTTTTTT. Translation gives CASRTGEGTGELFF. The chain couples TRBV7-2 to TRBJ2-2; 9 bases map to TRBD1. Germline-derived CDR1 and CDR2 are SGHTA and FQGNSA. CDR3 length: 14 residues. Trimming cost V 8 bases and J 4 bases; bases outside gene matches: 5.

This clonotype was picked up many times. CDR3 loop: CASSAVDRADGYTF. The CDR3 nucleotides read TGTGCCAGCAGCGCCGTCGACAGGGCCGATGGCTACACCTTC. This chain links TRBV7-2 with TRBJ1-2; TRBD1 aligns across 7 bases. There are 14 residues in the CDR3. The germline gives CDR1 SGHTA, CDR2 FQGNSA. V trimming: 5 bases; J trimming: 6 bases; junction bases outside the gene matches: 9.

V gene TRBV6-2 or TRBV6-3 combines with J gene TRBJ2-3; the match to TRBD2 covers 8 bases. With 6 bases clipped from V and 5 bases from J, the junction kept 16 bases outside the gene matches. The germline V gene encodes CDR1 MNHEY and CDR2 SVGEGT. The CDR3 has 17 amino acids. The CDR3 DNA is TGTGCCAGCAGCCTCACCCGGGGGGGGCGACCCAAAGATACGCAGTATTTT. Translated, it gives CASSLTRGGRPKDTQYF.

This clonotype was seen ten or more times. The rearrangement links TRBV11-2 to TRBJ1-1, with TRBD1 as a possible D gene (6 bases). Per germline, CDR1 SGHAT and CDR2 FQNNGV. Trimming left V 4 bases short and J 6 bases short, with 21 bases between. The CDR3 covers 16 residues. The CDR3 reads CASSSYRERGAPEAFF. Written as DNA, the CDR3 is TGTGCCAGCAGCTCCTACAGGGAACGGGGGGCCCCTGAAGCTTTCTTT.

This chain connects TRBV4-1 to TRBJ1-1, with D unresolved. The germline V gene has CDR1 MGHRA and CDR2 YSYEKL. V lost 0 bases to trimming and J lost 4 bases, with 12 bases between them. There are 15 residues in the CDR3. CDR3 DNA: TGCGCCAGCAGCCAAGATAGGTTGCCGAGCACTGAAGCTTTCTTT. It specifies CASSQDRLPSTEAFF.

Many counts were recorded for this clonotype. This sequence joins TRBV7-2 and TRBJ2-3; TRBD2 is a possible D gene (5 bases). The CDR3 has 14 amino acids. Trimming removed 3 bases from V and 0 bases from J, with 7 bases in between. CDR1 SGHTA and CDR2 FQGNSA come from the germline V gene. This CDR3 is CASSFEGSTDTQYF. CDR3 DNA: TGTGCCAGCAGCTTTGAGGGAAGCACAGATACGCAGTATTTT.